This T cell receptor beta chain appears in the sequencing data of a study of blood T cell repertoires in COVID-19 (dated by TCRdb to 2019 to 2021). Notes on the research overall: Samples from collaborators originated in the United States, Italy and Spain and spanned both the acute and convalescent phases of COVID-19. The material from the prospective study consisted of cDNA or gDNA derived from T cells, B-cell-depleted T cells, or PBMCs. Deeply sampled blood TCRbeta repertoires from subjects exposed to, actively infected with, or recovered from COVID-19 were included in the dataset. The repertoires were released in a freely available public database intended as a resource for research on the immune response to SARS-CoV-2. Samples were obtained from the ongoing ImmuneRACE study (first 160 participants) and from 1,000 to 1,500 subjects provided by 6 global collaborators. The sample metadata nearly always contained a de-identified subject ID, COVID-19 status, age in years and sex. HLA class I and class II types, where available, came from metadata supplied by the sample provider rather than from assay-based typing.

Taken from the germline V gene, the CDR1 and CDR2 loops are SGHDT and YYEEEE. V drops 4 bases and J drops 7 bases, leaving 5 bases in between. The CDR3 covers 11 residues, taking in both the cysteine and the phenylalanine. The retained sequence is limited to the CDR3, 33 bases, with the frame set at the first base. Points the paper makes about the study in general: The amount of clinical and demographic metadata varied by source and participant and was provided uncurated.

Participants in the prospective study were aged roughly 18 to 100 years, lived in under 30 United States geographic areas, and enrolled through a virtual design. In the prospective study, participants were assigned to cohorts based on the clinical history participants reported in a screening survey and a study questionnaire. Mobile phlebotomists in the prospective study collected whole blood, serum and a nasopharyngeal or oropharyngeal swab from every participant. Additional blood draws and questionnaires over a 2-month period could optionally be provided by prospective study participants. Prospective study blood samples were shipped either frozen or at room temperature before DNA extraction. In regard to this clone: Its antigen remains undetermined. Nothing much larger sits one base from this clone, and base qualities are not available.

The immunoSEQ Assay, a bias-controlled multiplex PCR, was used to amplify TCRbeta CDR3 regions from genomic DNA. The study's processing was this. The number of nucleated cells in each sample was estimated by amplification of reference gene primers within the assay. To quantify the absolute abundance of each unique TCRbeta CDR3 rearrangement, sequence reads were collapsed and filtered. Productive Simpson clonality was computed per sample as the square root of Simpson's diversity index over productive rearrangements. TCRdb stores this immuneACCESS table with in-frame sequences only. Part of the clones is absent; in the studies checked, under half of the shortfall reflects unresolved V genes, and no reason is known for the rest. The D gene and trimming were derived from the DNA, and the V and J assignments and clone size from that table. The table for this sample lists about 190,000 clones; 70% to 85% of them were counted only once. About 5% of the sample comes from the top ten.

The V and J segments used are TRBV5-6 and TRBJ1-4; a confident D gene designation cannot be given. Sequencing used PBMCs or T cells enriched from blood (not recorded which). The clonotype originates from a woman between 55 and 75 years old with acute COVID-19. The CDR3 region reads CASSQSEKLFF. At the DNA level, the sequence is TGTGCCAGCAGCCAATCTGAAAAACTGTTTTTT.